The sequence of this TCR beta chain was determined in a study of cytomegalovirus exposure and HLA in healthy donors. At the level of the study: Prior work identified 100 million to 130 million unique TCR beta sequences in about 179 million T cells.

The PCR contained 60 Vbeta and 13 Jbeta primers. Profiled with immunoSEQ multiplex PCR; TCRdb holds only in-frame clones, not every one. The data hold 110,000 or so clones, with roughly four fifths observed a single time. V was clipped by 4 bases and J by 3 bases; unmatched bases: 6. The CDR3 spans 15 residues. Sequenced: PBMCs. This chain joins TRBV23-1 and TRBJ2-5; 9 nucleotides agree with TRBD2. TRBV23-1 is classed as an ORF, of uncertain function. The clonotype comes from a middle-aged man in good health and CMV-seropositive. The CDR3 spells CASSRPLAGKETQYF. CDR3 DNA sequence: TGCGCCAGCAGTCGCCCCCTAGCGGGAAAAGAGACCCAGTACTTC.